The 22 T cell receptor beta chains given below trace back to one sample, sequenced in a study of T cell repertoires in cytomegalovirus infection. TCRdb called the reads again in MiXCR, with one record for every CDR3 protein. The sample holds about 260,000 distinct CDR3 sequences; roughly an eighth are singletons and the top ten take roughly 9.7%. Sequencing was done on a sample of PBMCs. The receptor source for this set is a human donor in good health (CMV status not recorded). Some clones in this sample may be carry-over from other donors' samples.

The chain carries TRBV29-1 and TRBJ1-5; the D gene is possibly TRBD1 (6 bases). Trimming stripped 5 bases from V and 3 bases from J, with 11 bases between. The CDR3 sequence is 13 residues long. CDR1 and CDR2 (germline): SQVTM, ANQGSEA. CDR3 loop: CSVLDRYNQPQHF. DNA of the CDR3: TGCAGCGTTCTCGACAGGTACAATCAGCCCCAGCATTTT.

This clonotype was seen ten or more times. V gene TRBV7-9 combines with J gene TRBJ1-2; 10 nucleotides match TRBD1. CDR3 length equals 15 residues. Trimming at V came to 3 bases and at J to 8 bases, leaving 9 bases not matched to a gene. CDR1 is SEHNR and CDR2 is FQNEAQ in the germline V gene (reference sequence). In nucleotides, the CDR3 is TGTGCCAGCAGCTTCCCGACAGGGGGCGCGAACGGCTACACCTTC. Its protein is CASSFPTGGANGYTF.

This clonotype was counted at least ten times. The rearrangement uses TRBV27 and TRBJ2-5; no clear D gene. V shed 6 bases and J shed 2 bases, with 10 bases lying between them. Germline CDR1 is MNHEY and CDR2 is SMNVEV (reference sequence). This CDR3 spans 13 amino acids. CDR3 region: CASSTLWQETQYF. DNA for the CDR3: TGTGCCAGCAGCACCTTGTGGCAAGAGACCCAGTACTTC.

This clonotype appeared many times. This chain connects TRBV12-3 or TRBV12-4 to TRBJ2-1, with D possibly TRBD2 on 7 matching bases. V was shortened by 5 bases and J by 6 bases, with 20 bases between the two germline ends. CDR3 length: 16 amino acids. In nucleotides, the CDR3 is TGTGCCAGCAGTCCAAGATCGGGGGGCCCGCTCAATGAGCAGTTCTTC. Its protein is CASSPRSGGPLNEQFF.

Concerning this clonotype: A read error may explain this, as a much larger clone is one base away. In this CDR3 the conserved last residue, phenylalanine or tryptophan, is missing, so a read error is likely. The CDR3 sequence: CASSDSSGGANEQFY. CDR3 coding DNA: TGTGCCAGCAGTGACTCTAGCGGGGGGGCCAATGAGCAGTTCTAC. This chain joins TRBV6-4 and TRBJ2-1, with 11 bases lining up with TRBD2. The CDR3 is 15 amino acids. V shed 0 bases and J 6 bases; nucleotides not matched to a gene: 1. Germline lookup yields CDR1 MRHNA and CDR2 SNTAGT.

The chain uses TRBV20-1 and TRBJ2-7, with D unclear. The CDR3 sequence is 15 residues long. Germline CDR1 reads DFQATT; CDR2 reads SNEGSKA (reference sequence). The V end was cut by 5 bases, the J end by 0 bases, with 17 bases between. The CDR3 bases are TGCAGTGCTTCACGCCAGGAGAGACCCTCCTACGAGCAGTACTTC. Residues: CSASRQERPSYEQYF.

This clonotype appeared a few times. The chain employs TRBV20-1 and TRBJ2-7; D perhaps matches TRBD2 (6 bases). Germline CDR1 and CDR2: DFQATT and SNEGSKA (reference sequence). Trimming took off 7 bases at V and 4 bases at J, with 17 bases between the two ends. The CDR3 contains 13 residues. DNA of the CDR3: TGCAGTGGGAATAGGGACTCCGATTACGAGCAGTACTTC. Translating gives CSGNRDSDYEQYF.

The chain employs TRBV12-3 or TRBV12-4 and TRBJ2-5; D is unresolved. The CDR3 totals 12 residues. V was pared by 4 bases and J by 4 bases, with 7 bases between. This CDR3 is CASSYVPETQYF. CDR3 nucleotides: TGTGCCAGCAGTTACGTTCCAGAGACCCAGTACTTC.

The V gene is TRBV6-2 or TRBV6-3, the J gene TRBJ1-2, with TRBD1 as a possible D gene (5 bases). Trimming took off 5 bases at V and 4 bases at J, with 17 bases between the two ends. The CDR3 totals 15 residues. Germline loops: CDR1 MNHEY, CDR2 SVGEGT. As DNA, the CDR3 is TGTGCCAGCAGTCCGCCCGGGCGGGGGTCCTATGGCTACACCTTC. Translation gives CASSPPGRGSYGYTF.

This clonotype has just a few counts. The V gene is TRBV7-6, the J gene TRBJ2-5; 10 positions match TRBD1. The length of the CDR3 is 15 residues. Germline-derived CDR1 and CDR2 are SGHVS and FNYEAQ. The J segment lost 4 bases and the V segment lost 5 bases, leaving 7 bases of the junction unmatched. The CDR3 here is CASSQRQGATETQYF. Here the CDR3 DNA reads TGTGCCAGCAGCCAACGACAGGGGGCTACAGAGACCCAGTACTTC.

There are many counts of this clonotype. V usage is TRBV28 and J usage is TRBJ2-1, with a weak D call TRBD2 (5 bases). The CDR3 has 16 amino acids. V was trimmed by 2 bases and J by 0 bases, leaving 11 bases between them. Looked up from germline, CDR1 is MDHEN and CDR2 is SYDVKM. DNA for the CDR3: TGTGCCAGCAGTTTAATAGGGAGTCGCTCCTACAATGAGCAGTTCTTC. Its protein is CASSLIGSRSYNEQFF.

This clonotype was found a few times. This CDR3 reads CASSRPPAVYEQYF. In nucleotides, the CDR3 is TGTGCCAGCTCAAGACCCCCCGCCGTATACGAGCAGTACTTC. The chain recombines TRBV2 with TRBJ2-7; no firm D call. Trimming pared 8 bases from V and 4 bases from J, leaving 18 bases between. Per the germline V gene, CDR1 is SNHLY and CDR2 is FYNNEI. The CDR3 has 14 amino acids.

The chain carries TRBV5-4 and TRBJ2-3; no firm D call. V was pared by 2 bases and J by 2 bases, with 12 bases between. The CDR3 totals 15 residues. Germline-derived CDR1 and CDR2 are SGHNT and YYREEE (reference sequence). The CDR3 nucleotides read TGTGCCAGCAGCTTAGATAACGGCTACACAGATACGCAGTATTTT. Protein sequence: CASSLDNGYTDTQYF.

This clonotype was found many times. V usage is TRBV28 and J usage is TRBJ2-3; 7 nucleotides match TRBD2. Germline trimming cut 7 bases from V and 2 bases from J; bases unmatched to any gene: 15. Germline V gene data show CDR1 as MDHEN and CDR2 as SYDVKM. This CDR3 is 17 amino acids long. CDR3 in amino acids: CASTLTLADPDTDTQYF. The CDR3 DNA reads as TGTGCCAGCACCTTAACTCTAGCGGACCCCGACACAGATACGCAGTATTTT.

The table lists this clonotype with a few counts. This chain uses TRBV19 with TRBJ1-5, with TRBD1 as a possible D gene (6 bases). V was shortened by 10 bases and J by 6 bases, with 16 bases between the two germline ends. The CDR3 has 13 amino acids. The germline V gene encodes CDR1 LNHDA and CDR2 SQIVND (reference sequence). The CDR3 region has the DNA TGTGCCACTGGAGGGGGAATAAGTCAGCCCCAGCATTTT. This gives the protein CATGGGISQPQHF.

This clonotype was seen ten or more times. The chain joins TRBV7-2 to TRBJ1-5; the D gene is possibly TRBD1 (6 bases). The germline CDR1 and CDR2 sequences are SGHTA and FQGNSA. The CDR3 runs 15 residues. The V end was cut by 5 bases, the J end by 5 bases, with 16 bases between. Here the CDR3 DNA reads TGTGCCAGCAGCCCTAGCACAGGGCATTATCAGCCCCAGCATTTT. Its translation: CASSPSTGHYQPQHF.

The chain recombines TRBV10-1 with TRBJ1-4, with a weak D call TRBD1 (5 bases). The CDR3 spans 18 residues. Trimming removed 4 bases at V and 3 bases at J, with 21 bases between. Germline CDR1 WNHNN, CDR2 SYGVQD (reference sequence). DNA of the CDR3: TGCGCCAGCAGTGGATTGCCAGGGCCCGACCGGTCTAATGAAAAACTGTTTTTT. Its translation: CASSGLPGPDRSNEKLFF.

The sample holds a few counts of this clonotype. V usage is TRBV4-1 and J usage is TRBJ1-4; D is uncertain. The V end was cut by 3 bases, the J end by 0 bases, with 8 bases between. Per the germline V gene, CDR1 is MGHRA and CDR2 is YSYEKL. The CDR3 runs to 15 residues. The CDR3 nucleotides are TGCGCCAGCAGCCAGAAGACCGCAACTAATGAAAAACTGTTTTTT. Encoded protein: CASSQKTATNEKLFF.

The chain is built from TRBV29-1 and TRBJ2-1; 10 positions match TRBD2. J was trimmed by 4 bases and V by 5 bases; bases with no gene match: 8. CDR1 and CDR2 from the germline V gene are SQVTM and ANQGSEA. The CDR3 spans 15 residues. The CDR3 loop reads CSVRPAGGLYNEQFF. The CDR3 nucleotides read TGCAGCGTTCGCCCAGCGGGAGGGCTATACAATGAGCAGTTCTTC.

This clonotype was found a few times. The chain uses TRBV9 and TRBJ2-1, with D possibly matching TRBD2 (7 bases). The CDR3 covers 17 residues. The V end lost 6 bases, the J end lost 4 bases, and 23 bases lay between the germline ends. Germline loops: CDR1 SGDLS, CDR2 YYNGEE. CDR3 in DNA: TGTGCCAGCACTTCCGGGGGCGCGGGAGTTGAATACAATGAGCAGTTCTTC. Translation: CASTSGGAGVEYNEQFF.

The chain has TRBV29-1 and TRBJ2-7; D unclear. V was shortened by 4 bases and J by 0 bases, with 13 bases between the two germline ends. Germline values: CDR1 SQVTM, CDR2 ANQGSEA. There are 14 residues in the CDR3. CDR3 in amino acids: CSVVVDPPSYEQYF. Written as DNA, the CDR3 is TGCAGCGTTGTGGTAGATCCCCCCTCCTACGAGCAGTACTTC.

V gene TRBV11-2 combines with J gene TRBJ2-2; no firm D call. This CDR3 is built from 15 residues. CDR1 SGHAT and CDR2 FQNNGV come from the germline V gene. V was pared by 4 bases and J by 3 bases, with 12 bases between. CDR3 region: CASSSDGTHTGELFF. The CDR3 nucleotides are TGTGCCAGCAGCTCCGACGGTACTCACACCGGGGAGCTGTTTTTT. Looking up the rest from reference TRBV11-2 and TRBJ2-2 gives the full variable domain: EAGVAQSPRYKIIEKRQSVAFWCNPISGHATLYWYQQILGQGPKLLIQFQNNGVVDDSQLPKDRFSAERLKGVDSTLKIQPAKLEDSAVYLCASSSDGTHTGELFFGEGSRLTVL.